This T cell receptor (beta chain) was recorded in a study of pediatric ulcerative colitis. Study-level information: Six or seven patients showed pancolitis and two showed left-sided colitis.

As concerns this clone: Its cognate antigen is unknown.

This table comes from immunoSEQ multiplex PCR, and its TCRdb copy is limited to in-frame clones, with some not included. The sample has more than 40,000 clones; under 80% are singletons. Findings and limits, study-wide: Compared with controls, ulcerative colitis showed greater blood-rectum clone sharing.

The rectum was sampled with one to two pinch biopsies at colonoscopy. The germline V gene encodes CDR1 WNHNN and CDR2 SYGVQD (reference sequence). The CDR3 has 15 amino acids. J was trimmed by 8 bases and V by 0 bases; bases with no gene match: 6. The chain has TRBV10-1 and TRBJ2-1; 8 bases map to TRBD2. The sequence derives from a girl aged 10 to 17 with moderate ulcerative colitis. Sequenced: gut tissue. For the CDR3, the DNA is TGCGCCAGCAGTGAGTCTCCGGGAGGGGTCGATGAGCAGTTCTTC. Translation: CASSESPGGVDEQFF.